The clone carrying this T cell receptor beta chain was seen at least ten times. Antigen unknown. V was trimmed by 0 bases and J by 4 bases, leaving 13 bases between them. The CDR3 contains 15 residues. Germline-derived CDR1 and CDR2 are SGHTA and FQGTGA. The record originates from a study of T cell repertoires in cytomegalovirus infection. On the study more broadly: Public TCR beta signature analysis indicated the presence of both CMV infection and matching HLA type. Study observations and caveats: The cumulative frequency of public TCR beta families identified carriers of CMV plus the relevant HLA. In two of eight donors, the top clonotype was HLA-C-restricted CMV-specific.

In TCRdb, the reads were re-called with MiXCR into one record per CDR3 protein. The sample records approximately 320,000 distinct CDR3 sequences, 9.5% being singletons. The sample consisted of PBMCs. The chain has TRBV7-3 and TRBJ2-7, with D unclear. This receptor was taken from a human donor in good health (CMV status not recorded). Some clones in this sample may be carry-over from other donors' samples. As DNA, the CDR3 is TGTGCCAGCAGCTTAACGTATAAGCCGATTTACGAGCAGTACTTC. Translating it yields CASSLTYKPIYEQYF.